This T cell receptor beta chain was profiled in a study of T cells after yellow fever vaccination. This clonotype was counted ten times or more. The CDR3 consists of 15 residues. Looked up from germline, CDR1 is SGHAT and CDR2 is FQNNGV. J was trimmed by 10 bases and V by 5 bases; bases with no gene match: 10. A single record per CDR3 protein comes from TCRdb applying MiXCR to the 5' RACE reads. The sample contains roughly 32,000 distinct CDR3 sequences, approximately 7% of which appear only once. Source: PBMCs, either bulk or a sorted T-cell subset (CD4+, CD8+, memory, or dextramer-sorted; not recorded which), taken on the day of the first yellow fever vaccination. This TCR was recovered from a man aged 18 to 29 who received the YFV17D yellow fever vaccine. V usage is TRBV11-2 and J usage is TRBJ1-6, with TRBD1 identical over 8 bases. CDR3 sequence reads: CASSESDRGKSPLHF. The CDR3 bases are TGTGCCAGCAGCGAAAGCGACAGGGGAAAATCACCCCTCCACTTT.